These 20 T cell receptor beta chains came from one sample sequenced in a study of shared T cell receptors in the human thymus. Profiled with immunoSEQ multiplex PCR; TCRdb holds only in-frame clones, not every one. The table has hundreds of thousands of clones, approximately 83% seen once; the top ten hold roughly 0.01%. The same data also went into a second study, on human thymus T cells.

The sequencing input was thymocytes. These TCRs come from a girl younger than two with a congenital heart defect.

This clone was observed a single time. The rearrangement links TRBV19 to TRBJ2-5, with 7 bases matching TRBD1. The V gene end was trimmed by 4 bases and the J gene end by 5 bases; junction bases not matched to a gene: 13. CDR1 is LNHDA, CDR2 SQIVND, per germline (reference sequence). This CDR3 has 16 amino acids. The CDR3 sequence is CASSTLDRAGGETQYF. The CDR3 nucleotides are TGTGCCAGTAGTACCCTCGACAGGGCAGGTGGGGAGACCCAGTACTTC.

The rearrangement joins TRBV15 to TRBJ2-7; 9 nucleotides align to TRBD2. Germline CDR1 is LNHNV and CDR2 is YYDKDF (reference sequence). CDR3 size: 19 residues. The J segment lost 3 bases and the V segment lost 0 bases, leaving 15 bases of the junction unmatched. The CDR3 spells CATSRDLAGAFPLNYEQYF. The CDR3 region has the DNA TGTGCCACCAGCAGAGATTTAGCGGGGGCCTTTCCTCTCAACTACGAGCAGTACTTC. The full variable domain, with the rest looked up from reference TRBV15 and TRBJ2-7, is DAMVIQNPRYQVTQFGKPVTLSCSQTLNHNVMYWYQQKSSQAPKLLFHYYDKDFNNEADTPDNFQSRRPNTSFCFLDIRSPGLGDTAMYLCATSRDLAGAFPLNYEQYFGPGTRLTVT.

The chain links TRBV4-2 to TRBJ1-6; maybe TRBD1 (5 bases). V dropped 0 bases and J dropped 7 bases, with 22 bases sitting between them. This CDR3 has 19 residues. Germline V gives CDR1 LGHNA, CDR2 YNFKEQ. This chain's CDR3 is CASSQESIRGEGCNSPLHF. The CDR3 DNA reads TGTGCCAGCAGCCAAGAGTCCATACGGGGGGAAGGGTGCAATTCACCCCTCCACTTT.

V is TRBV7-4 and J is TRBJ1-2, with 10 bases aligning to TRBD1. The V segment lost 3 bases and the J segment 4 bases; nucleotides outside the gene matches: 2. CDR1 and CDR2 from the germline V gene are SGHVT and SQSDAQ. The CDR3 consists of 14 residues. The CDR3 sequence is CASSLGTGAYGYTF. Written as DNA, the CDR3 is TGTGCCAGCAGCTTGGGGACAGGGGCCTATGGCTACACCTTC. The entire variable domain, with the rest obtained from reference TRBV7-4 and TRBJ1-2, is as follows: GAGVSQSPRYKVAKRGRDVALRCDSISGHVTLYWYRQTLGQGSEVLTYSQSDAQRDKSGRPSGRFSAERPERSVSTLKIQRTEQGDSAVYLCASSLGTGAYGYTFGSGTRLTVV.

The rearrangement uses TRBV5-4 and TRBJ1-1; D ambiguous. This CDR3 spans 16 amino acids. The germline CDR1 and CDR2 sequences are SGHNT and YYREEE (reference sequence). V dropped 1 base and J dropped 3 bases, with 16 bases sitting between them. The CDR3 nucleotides are TGTGCCAGCAGCTTGCAATCCACCCGAGAGGACACTGAAGCTTTCTTT. The encoded protein is CASSLQSTREDTEAFF. Together with reference TRBV5-4 and TRBJ1-1, the CDR3 gives the full variable domain: ETGVTQSPTHLIKTRGQQVTLRCSSQSGHNTVSWYQQALGQGPQFIFQYYREEENGRGNFPPRFSGLQFPNYSSELNVNALELDDSALYLCASSLQSTREDTEAFFGQGTRLTVV.

J is TRBJ2-1 and V is TRBV27; 9 bases line up with TRBD2. The trim removed 6 bases at V and 4 bases at J, leaving 13 bases unmatched. Germline V gene sequence: CDR1 MNHEY, CDR2 SMNVEV (reference sequence). This CDR3 is 17 amino acids long. CDR3 residues: CASRPASGGHSYNEQFF. DNA of the CDR3: TGTGCCAGCAGACCCGCGAGCGGGGGGCACAGTTACAATGAGCAGTTCTTC.

The J gene is TRBJ2-2, the V gene TRBV7-9; TRBD2 agrees at 15 bases. CDR3 length: 19 residues. The germline V gene encodes CDR1 SEHNR and CDR2 FQNEAQ (reference sequence). V shed 5 bases and J 4 bases; nucleotides not matched to a gene: 11. The CDR3 DNA is TGTGCCAGCAGCCCCCGGACTAGCGGGGGGGCCCCGGTCACCGGGGAGCTGTTTTTT. It is translated as CASSPRTSGGAPVTGELFF.

The chain is built from TRBV27 and TRBJ1-3, with D tentatively TRBD1 (5 bases). Germline CDR1 and CDR2: MNHEY and SMNVEV (reference sequence). CDR3 length: 14 residues. V lost 3 bases, J lost 8 bases, and 14 bases lay in between. The CDR3 bases are TGTGCCAGCAGTTTGGCGCAGGGCAAGGACACCATATATTTT. It is translated as CASSLAQGKDTIYF.

The V gene is TRBV28, the J gene TRBJ2-7; 8 nucleotides agree with TRBD1. CDR1 and CDR2 (germline): MDHEN, SYDVKM. Germline trimming cut 4 bases from V and 0 bases from J; bases unmatched to any gene: 5. This CDR3 is 15 amino acids long. The CDR3 region has the DNA TGTGCCAGCAGTTGGACAGGGCGAAACTCCTACGAGCAGTACTTC. Amino acid sequence: CASSWTGRNSYEQYF.

With regard to this clone: This specimen includes other DNA sequences encoding the same CDR3. This chain uses TRBV20-1 with TRBJ1-1; D gene ambiguous. The CDR3 has 11 residues. CDR1 and CDR2 (germline): DFQATT, SNEGSKA (reference sequence). V lost 6 bases, J lost 4 bases, and 9 bases lay in between. The CDR3 DNA sequence: TGCAGTGCCTCGGGAGGCACTGAAGCTTTCTTT. This sequence encodes CSASGGTEAFF.

This sequence joins TRBV5-1 and TRBJ2-1; 7 nucleotides align to TRBD2. Trimming cost V 3 bases and J 7 bases; bases outside gene matches: 19. CDR1 and CDR2 (germline): SGHRS, YFSETQ. The CDR3 has 18 amino acids. Here the CDR3 DNA reads TGCGCCAGCAGCTCGGGACTAAAAGGGAGGGATGGATGGAATGAGCAGTTCTTC. This gives the protein CASSSGLKGRDGWNEQFF. Supplemented by reference TRBV5-1 and TRBJ2-1, the full variable domain reads KAGVTQTPRYLIKTRGQQVTLSCSPISGHRSVSWYQQTPGQGLQFLFEYFSETQRNKGNFPGRFSGRQFSNSRSEMNVSTLELGDSALYLCASSSGLKGRDGWNEQFFGPGTRLTVL.

The chain couples TRBV28 to TRBJ1-5; D gene ambiguous. V dropped 5 bases and J dropped 3 bases, with 14 bases sitting between them. This CDR3 has 15 residues. Per germline, CDR1 MDHEN and CDR2 SYDVKM. CDR3 bases: TGTGCCAGCAGTCCGACTAGCGTTTCCAATCAGCCCCAGCATTTT. This translates into CASSPTSVSNQPQHF.

V and J are TRBV9 and TRBJ2-7; D remains unclear. The germline V gene encodes CDR1 SGDLS and CDR2 YYNGEE. This CDR3 is built from 15 residues. V lost 6 bases to trimming and J lost 3 bases, with 19 bases between them. The CDR3 nucleotides read TGTGCCAGCAACCCAACCCGTAGGCCAGGCTACGAGCAGTACTTC. Residues: CASNPTRRPGYEQYF. The complete variable domain, with remaining parts taken from reference TRBV9 and TRBJ2-7, reads DSGVTQTPKHLITATGQRVTLRCSPRSGDLSVYWYQQSLDQGLQFLIQYYNGEERAKGNILERFSAQQFPDLHSELNLSSLELGDSALYFCASNPTRRPGYEQYFGPGTRLTVT.

V and J are TRBV5-6 and TRBJ1-6; D remains unclear. This CDR3 region has 16 residues. Germline V lookup: CDR1 SGHDT, CDR2 YYEEEE. The V end was cut by 4 bases, the J end by 5 bases, with 16 bases between. The CDR3 DNA follows: TGTGCCAGCAGCCCCGTAGGAGGACGGAATAATTCACCCCTCCACTTT. This encodes CASSPVGGRNNSPLHF.

This clone has only a few counts. The rearrangement uses TRBV7-2 and TRBJ2-7, with 9 bases fitting TRBD2. The trim removed 1 base at V and 5 bases at J, leaving 9 bases unmatched. There are 16 residues in the CDR3. CDR1 is SGHTA and CDR2 is FQGNSA in the germline V gene. This CDR3 reads CASSLGWASGVHEQYF. CDR3 DNA sequence: TGTGCCAGCAGCTTAGGGTGGGCTAGCGGGGTCCACGAGCAGTACTTC.

The chain has TRBV5-4 and TRBJ1-4; maybe TRBD1 (5 bases). Looked up from germline, CDR1 is SGHNT and CDR2 is YYREEE (reference sequence). V was clipped by 0 bases and J by 7 bases, with 13 bases between them. The CDR3 covers 15 residues. CDR3 amino acids: CASSLVPQGGEKLFF. The DNA for the CDR3 is TGTGCCAGCAGCTTGGTGCCCCAGGGAGGTGAAAAACTGTTTTTT.

The sample holds a few counts of this clone. The J gene is TRBJ2-5, the V gene TRBV5-1, with 9 bases matching TRBD1. This CDR3 has 13 residues. Trimming at V came to 3 bases and at J to 5 bases, leaving 2 bases not matched to a gene. Germline V CDR1 and CDR2: SGHRS, YFSETQ. CDR3: CASSWTGAETQYF. The CDR3 nucleotides are TGCGCCAGCAGCTGGACAGGGGCTGAGACCCAGTACTTC. Looking up the rest from reference TRBV5-1 and TRBJ2-5 gives the full variable domain: KAGVTQTPRYLIKTRGQQVTLSCSPISGHRSVSWYQQTPGQGLQFLFEYFSETQRNKGNFPGRFSGRQFSNSRSEMNVSTLELGDSALYLCASSWTGAETQYFGPGTRLLVL.

In its sample, this clone was seen a few times. The chain carries TRBV6-5 and TRBJ2-3; 9 nucleotides line up with TRBD1. Germline lookup yields CDR1 MNHEY and CDR2 SVGAGI. The CDR3 covers 15 residues. J was trimmed by 2 bases and V by 6 bases; bases with no gene match: 6. The DNA of the CDR3 is TGTGCCAGCAGAAACAGGGGGCATAACACAGATACGCAGTATTTT. Translated: CASRNRGHNTDTQYF.

The rearrangement uses TRBV29-1 and TRBJ2-7; TRBD1 matches at 10 bases. CDR1 is SQVTM, CDR2 ANQGSEA, per germline. Losses at the gene ends were 3 bases for V and 4 bases for J; bases not matched to a gene: 12. This CDR3 spans 16 amino acids. The CDR3, as DNA: TGCAGCGTTGACCCTGGGCGGGACAGGGGTTATTACGAGCAGTACTTC. As protein: CSVDPGRDRGYYEQYF.

The chain is built from TRBV27 and TRBJ1-5; weak D call: TRBD1 (6 bases). Looked up from germline, CDR1 is MNHEY and CDR2 is SMNVEV (reference sequence). Between the trimmed V and J ends, which lost 5 bases and 3 bases, there was a span of 17 bases. The CDR3 length is 16 residues. The CDR3, as DNA: TGTGCCAGCAGTCCCAGGGGAGGGCAGGTCAATCAGCCCCAGCATTTT. Translation: CASSPRGGQVNQPQHF.